This is a list of T cell receptor beta chains from one sample in a study of blood T cells in healthy people across ages. TCRdb re-analysed the 5' RACE reads in MiXCR, keeping a single row per CDR3 protein. The sample has hundreds of thousands of distinct CDR3 sequences; 35% to 45% are singletons. The sample comprised blood. The receptors come from a woman in her sixties in good health. The conserved cysteine and the conserved F or W are not part of the CDR3 here. Size values are once, few and many counts, or a class for expanded clones, and some rows have none.

V,size,J,CDR3
TRBV10-3,few,NA,AISSGTGTYEQY
TRBV9,few,TRBJ2-7,ASSVGTASYEQY
TRBV20-1,few,TRBJ2-3,SARARPPGGATDTQY
TRBV6-5,once,TRBJ2-5,ASSYAGGRETQY
TRBV27,NA,TRBJ2-3,ASNKLAKGATDTQY
TRBV5-1,few,TRBJ1-1,ASSGEAEAF
TRBV14,few,TRBJ1-5,ASSPRADGSNQPQH
TRBV12-3/TRBV12-4,few,TRBJ2-2,ASTRGLAGGTGELF
TRBV6-5,NA,TRBJ2-3,ASRRSGVSSTDTQY
TRBV6-5,NA,TRBJ2-6,ASSSGGGANVLT
TRBV29-1,many,TRBJ2-7,SGQGASYEQY
TRBV5-1,NA,TRBJ2-3,ASSLAVAGTDTQY
TRBV12-3/TRBV12-4,few,TRBJ2-1,ASSFFVYEQF
TRBV4-1,NA,TRBJ1-6,ASSRDHSSYNSPLH
TRBV5-6,NA,TRBJ1-4,ASSPAGSPPKLF
TRBV9,NA,TRBJ2-1,ASSGGTSIYNEQF
TRBV9,NA,TRBJ2-1,ASSVPGSTGNEQF
TRBV5-6,NA,TRBJ2-5,ASRIDTQETQY
TRBV3-1,NA,TRBJ1-2,ASSQDSKGVYGYT
TRBV7-2,many,TRBJ2-7,ASSLERTYEQY
TRBV3-1,NA,TRBJ1-4,ASSLLGQGEGEKLF
TRBV6-1,NA,TRBJ2-3,ASSEKTSASTDTQY
TRBV28,NA,TRBJ2-5,ASRTPSWLETQY
TRBV6-2/TRBV6-3,NA,TRBJ2-3,ASSYYAGQNTDTQY
TRBV10-3,few,TRBJ2-7,AIKITSGDTYEQY
TRBV12-3/TRBV12-4,many,TRBJ2-1,ASSPLYNEQF